Below, one T cell receptor (beta chain) is given with its context. The germline gene is not matched at one end of the junction; a read error may be the cause. The data were obtained in a study of T cells after yellow fever vaccination. The germline V gene has CDR1 MNHEY and CDR2 SVGEGT. This CDR3 is built from 13 residues. TCRdb re-analysed the 5' RACE reads in MiXCR, keeping a single row per CDR3 protein. Here the sample spans approximately 340,000 distinct CDR3 sequences, 8.5% to 10% being singletons. Specimen: PBMCs, collected on the day of the first yellow fever vaccination. V and J are TRBV6-2 or TRBV6-3 and TRBJ1-1; tentative D call: TRBD1 (5 bases). This clonotype was obtained from a man younger than 35 who received the YFV17D yellow fever vaccine. For the CDR3, the DNA is TGTGCCAGCAGTCCATGGGGCAACACTGTAGCTTTCTTT. Protein: CASSPWGNTVAFF.